The 25 T cell receptor beta chains given below trace back to one sample, sequenced in a study of OX40 agonist ivuxolimab in advanced cancers. Repertoires were generated with immunoSEQ multiplex PCR, while TCRdb's copy carries only in-frame clones and drops some. The sample contains nearly 110,000 clones, less than 95% of which appear only once. Source: CD4+ or CD8+ T cells sorted from blood, taken in a trial of the OX40 agonist ivuxolimab. The receptors were gathered from an adult with an advanced solid tumor such as melanoma, head and neck, liver or kidney cancer.

V is TRBV7-3 and J is TRBJ1-2; D is undetermined. The CDR3 runs 13 residues. The germline V gene has CDR1 SGHTA and CDR2 FQGTGA. Trimming cost V 0 bases and J 7 bases, with 9 bases left between them. The CDR3: CASSLTSGRGYTF. The CDR3, as DNA: TGTGCCAGCAGCTTAACCTCGGGTCGTGGCTACACCTTC.

The gene calls are TRBV15 and TRBJ2-5; D possibly corresponds to TRBD1 (6 bases). In germline, CDR1 is LNHNV, CDR2 YYDKDF (reference sequence). This CDR3 has 15 residues. V dropped 2 bases and J dropped 1 base, with 11 bases sitting between them. Here the CDR3 reads CATSRWVDSQETQYF. The CDR3 region has the DNA TGTGCCACCAGCAGATGGGTGGACAGCCAAGAGACCCAGTACTTC.

The gene calls are TRBV27 and TRBJ1-5; the D gene is possibly TRBD1 (5 bases). This CDR3 has 15 amino acids. V was cut by 8 bases and J by 1 base, with 15 bases left in between. The germline V gene encodes CDR1 MNHEY and CDR2 SMNVEV (reference sequence). CDR3 coding DNA: TGTGCCAGCCGCCCCGGGGGGTCGAGCAATCAGCCCCAGCATTTT. This codes for CASRPGGSSNQPQHF.

The CDR3 region has the DNA TGCGCCAGCAGTGAGATGGCATCGGGCACTGAAGCTTTCTTT. Residues: CASSEMASGTEAFF. The chain uses TRBV10-1 and TRBJ1-1; no definite D call. This CDR3 spans 14 amino acids. Germline assignment: CDR1 WNHNN and CDR2 SYGVQD (reference sequence). Trimming removed 2 bases at V and 4 bases at J, with 11 bases between.

J is TRBJ1-5 and V is TRBV10-3; D is unresolved. Per germline, CDR1 ENHRY and CDR2 SYGVKD. CDR3 length equals 13 residues. V lost 8 bases, J lost 3 bases, and 11 bases lay in between. This CDR3 is CAIGVRDNQPQHF. The CDR3 bases are TGTGCCATCGGAGTCAGAGACAATCAGCCCCAGCATTTT.

This sequence joins TRBV23-1 and TRBJ1-5; D is possibly TRBD1 (5 bases). TRBV23-1 is treated as an ORF (open reading frame) with a function not yet certain. V lost 4 bases to trimming and J lost 0 bases, with 16 bases between them. CDR3 length equals 17 residues. CDR3 protein: CASSRDRYPNSNQPQHF. The CDR3 DNA is TGCGCCAGCAGTCGGGACCGGTACCCAAATAGCAATCAGCCCCAGCATTTT.

The chain links TRBV28 to TRBJ2-7, with 8 nucleotides matching TRBD1. Germline-derived CDR1 and CDR2 are MDHEN and SYDVKM. The CDR3 is 15 residues long. After removal of 3 bases from V and 5 bases from J, the junction contained 9 bases not matched to a gene. DNA of the CDR3: TGTGCCAGCAGTTTGCTTGCAGGGGGCGGTGACGAGCAGTACTTC. It specifies CASSLLAGGGDEQYF.

Points on this clone: The germline gene is not matched at one end of the junction; a read error may be the cause. V and J are TRBV7-7 and TRBJ2-1; D is uncertain. There are 13 residues in the CDR3. Per the germline V gene, CDR1 is SSHAT and CDR2 is FNYEAQ (reference sequence). The CDR3 here is CASSLEAYNEQFF. The CDR3, as DNA: TGTGCTAGCAGCTTAGAGGCCTACAATGAGCAGTTCTTC.

The chain employs TRBV7-3 and TRBJ2-5, with D possibly TRBD2 on 5 matching bases. CDR1 and CDR2 (germline): SGHTA, FQGTGA. The V gene lost 2 bases and the J gene lost 4 bases, with 14 bases spanning the gap. This CDR3 region has 15 residues. CDR3 sequence reads: CASSLGRARIETQYF. The DNA for the CDR3 is TGTGCCAGCAGCTTAGGGAGAGCTAGAATAGAGACCCAGTACTTC.

DNA for the CDR3: TGTGCCAGCAGTTTCTCCCCGGGACAGGTGAACACCGGGGAGCTGTTTTTT. This gives the protein CASSFSPGQVNTGELFF. This chain links TRBV27 with TRBJ2-2; 8 bases fit TRBD1. The CDR3 consists of 17 residues. The germline V gene has CDR1 MNHEY and CDR2 SMNVEV (reference sequence). The V segment lost 3 bases and the J segment 1 base; nucleotides outside the gene matches: 7.

The CDR3 DNA reads as TGTGCCAGCAGACCGGTGGAGCTGCAAGAGACCCAGTACTTC. Protein product: CASRPVELQETQYF. The chain carries TRBV28 and TRBJ2-5; D is ambiguous. V gave up 6 bases and J gave up 2 bases, with 13 bases separating them. This CDR3 has 14 amino acids. CDR1 is MDHEN and CDR2 is SYDVKM in the germline V gene.

The chain recombines TRBV7-2 with TRBJ2-7, with 14 bases identical to TRBD2. The CDR3 runs 14 residues. Trimming took 9 bases from V and 5 from J; bases not matched to a gene: 6. Germline loops: CDR1 SGHTA, CDR2 FQGNSA. The CDR3 nucleotides read TGTGCCAGTCGACTAGCGGGAGGGCCCCACGAGCAGTACTTC. Its translation: CASRLAGGPHEQYF.

V usage is TRBV19 and J usage is TRBJ2-7; D is perhaps TRBD2 (6 bases). Germline V gene sequence: CDR1 LNHDA, CDR2 SQIVND (reference sequence). The CDR3 is made up of 13 amino acids. V was pared by 8 bases and J by 2 bases, with 13 bases between. CDR3 sequence: CASRGGVTYEQYF. CDR3 sequence (DNA): TGTGCCAGTCGGGGAGGCGTCACCTACGAGCAGTACTTC.

This clone was recorded only once. The genes are TRBV6-5 and TRBJ2-1, with 7 nucleotides matching TRBD2. Germline CDR1 and CDR2: MNHEY and SVGAGI. The CDR3 length is 15 residues. With 8 bases clipped from V and 5 bases from J, the junction kept 12 bases outside the gene matches. The CDR3 protein is CASRRIEAGNNEQFF. The CDR3 region has the DNA TGTGCCAGCCGACGCATAGAAGCGGGAAACAATGAGCAGTTCTTC.

This clone showed up just once. The chain has TRBV5-3 and TRBJ1-4; D is ambiguous. TRBV5-3 belongs to the ORF category, with a function that is uncertain. The CDR3 has 14 residues. With 2 bases removed from V and 6 bases from J, the gap between germline ends came to 11 bases. The CDR3 DNA reads as TGTGCCAGAAGCTTAGGCGGGAGAGATGAAAAACTGTTTTTT. It is translated as CARSLGGRDEKLFF.

V is TRBV19 and J is TRBJ2-1; D could derive from TRBD1 or TRBD2 (6 bases each). The V gene's germline CDR1 is LNHDA and CDR2 SQIVND (reference sequence). Trimming took off 2 bases at V and 6 bases at J, with 20 bases between the two ends. There are 17 residues in the CDR3. CDR3 nucleotide sequence: TGTGCCAGTAGTATACCCTACAACCCCGGGGGCGTCAATGAGCAGTTCTTC. The encoded protein is CASSIPYNPGGVNEQFF. The full variable domain, its missing parts supplied by reference TRBV19 and TRBJ2-1, is DGGITQSPKYLFRKEGQNVTLSCEQNLNHDAMYWYRQDPGQGLRLIYYSQIVNDFQKGDIAEGYSVSREKKESFPLTVTSAQKNPTAFYLCASSIPYNPGGVNEQFFGPGTRLTVL.

This chain uses TRBV19 with TRBJ1-4, with a weak D call TRBD1 (6 bases). Germline V gives CDR1 LNHDA, CDR2 SQIVND (reference sequence). Trimming removed 7 bases from V and 1 base from J, with 10 bases in between. The CDR3 has 14 residues. Written as DNA, the CDR3 is TGTGCCAGTACCCCGACAGGAACTAATGAAAAACTGTTTTTT. This sequence encodes CASTPTGTNEKLFF.

The chain has TRBV14 and TRBJ2-1; D unclear. The germline CDR1 and CDR2 sequences are SGHDN and FVKESK. Trimming took off 2 bases at V and 0 bases at J, with 8 bases between the two ends. The CDR3 consists of 15 residues. CDR3 DNA sequence: TGTGCCAGCAGCCAATGGCTGAGCTCCTACAATGAGCAGTTCTTC. Protein sequence: CASSQWLSSYNEQFF.

The rearrangement uses TRBV29-1 and TRBJ2-7; perhaps TRBD1 as D (6 bases). Germline CDR1 and CDR2: SQVTM and ANQGSEA. This CDR3 comprises 12 residues. V was trimmed by 6 bases and J by 4 bases, leaving 13 bases between them. The CDR3 spells CSVTDSSYEQYF. CDR3 nucleotide sequence: TGCAGCGTAACGGACAGCTCGTACGAGCAGTACTTC.

The chain joins TRBV6-1 to TRBJ1-1; D uncertain. CDR1 and CDR2 (germline): MNHNS, SASEGT. V lost 3 bases, J lost 1 base, and 12 bases lay in between. The CDR3 covers 15 residues. CDR3 loop: CASSEALTGNTEAFF. Written as DNA, the CDR3 is TGTGCCAGCAGTGAGGCACTGACCGGGAACACTGAAGCTTTCTTT.

This clone was detected a few times. The chain employs TRBV9 and TRBJ1-3; perhaps TRBD1 as D (6 bases). The CDR3 runs 14 residues. The germline V gene has CDR1 SGDLS and CDR2 YYNGEE. V was clipped by 3 bases and J by 0 bases, with 7 bases between them. In DNA form, the CDR3 reads TGTGCCAGCAGCGCGGACAGCTCTGGAAACACCATATATTTT. Protein: CASSADSSGNTIYF.

The chain is built from TRBV2 and TRBJ2-2, with D uncertain. Germline loops: CDR1 SNHLY, CDR2 FYNNEI. CDR3 length: 12 amino acids. V shed 2 bases and J shed 8 bases, with 6 bases lying between them. Here the CDR3 DNA reads TGTGCCAGCAGTGAACGGAGAGGGGAGCTGTTTTTT. Its translation is CASSERRGELFF.

The chain uses TRBV5-4 and TRBJ1-1; D ambiguous. CDR1 is SGHNT and CDR2 is YYREEE in the germline V gene (reference sequence). Trimming took 0 bases from V and 1 from J, leaving 10 bases between them. This CDR3 is built from 15 residues. The CDR3 bases are TGTGCCAGCAGCTTGGGAGGGAATCGGAACACTGAAGCTTTCTTT. Amino acids: CASSLGGNRNTEAFF.

This chain uses TRBV10-2 with TRBJ1-4; D remains unclear. Germline assignment: CDR1 WSHSY and CDR2 SAAADI. Trimming removed 10 bases from V and 5 bases from J, with 11 bases in between. This CDR3 comprises 12 residues. The CDR3 nucleotides read TGCGCCACACGAGGCCCCAATGAAAAACTGTTTTTT. Residues: CATRGPNEKLFF.

The V gene is TRBV5-1, the J gene TRBJ2-4; TRBD1 might be the D (5 bases). V lost 5 bases and J lost 0, with 9 bases in between. The CDR3 has 14 amino acids. CDR1 is SGHRS, CDR2 YFSETQ, per germline. CDR3 loop: CASREGVAKNIQYF. The CDR3 nucleotides are TGCGCCAGCAGAGAAGGGGTAGCCAAAAACATTCAGTACTTC.